Sequencing of this TCR beta chain was carried out in a study of control samples from healthy donors and cancer patients. The CDR3 is 14 residues long. CDR1 and CDR2 from the germline V gene are MGHRA and YSYEKL. Trimming removed 4 bases from V and 2 bases from J; junction bases left unmatched: 4. The repertoire was sequenced with immunoSEQ multiplex PCR; TCRdb's copy has only in-frame clones and lacks some. In the table there are over 150,000 clones, nearly 96% of which are singletons. The receptor comes from a woman younger than 45 in good health. V and J are TRBV4-1 and TRBJ1-2; 7 positions match TRBD1. Source material: blood. CDR3 protein: CASSPQGGNYGYTF. The CDR3, as DNA: TGCGCCAGCAGCCCCCAGGGGGGGAACTATGGCTACACCTTC.